The clone carrying this TCR beta chain was seen ten or more times. As yet, its antigen is unknown. The sample comes from a study of neurological immune-mediated disorders. The unsorted libraries were generated from a total of 2 million PBMCs, which had been stored in RNAlater at -80 C. MiXCR, applied by TCRdb to the 5' RACE reads, yields one record per CDR3 protein. Here the sample spans under 80,000 distinct CDR3 sequences, around 3.9% being singletons. General observations from the study: No CDR3 amino acid sequences recurred among expanded clones across subjects, suggesting private repertoires in all groups. The multiple sclerosis repertoire cluster had no clinical or MRI correlate.

The receptor's source is a man aged 30 to 45 with multiple sclerosis. Material for sequencing was PBMCs.

For the CDR3, the DNA is TGTGCCAGCAGTGGCCCGAGGAGCTCGGGTGAGCAGTTCTTC. The encoded protein is CASSGPRSSGEQFF. The V call is TRBV6-6, the J call TRBJ2-1; no clear D. This CDR3 is built from 14 residues. V shed 5 bases and J shed 9 bases, with 17 bases lying between them. Germline V gives CDR1 MNHNY, CDR2 SVGAGI (reference sequence).